A single sample is the source of the 5 T cell receptor beta chains below, sequenced in a study of blood T cell repertoires in COVID-19. Only in-frame clones appear in the TCRdb table, and some are missing; sequencing was by immunoSEQ multiplex PCR. Of 80,000 or so clones listed, roughly 77% are singletons. The sample consisted of peripheral blood. These receptors originate from a man aged 45-65 years with active or convalescent COVID-19.

J is TRBJ2-5 and V is TRBV7-2; a possible D gene is TRBD2 (6 bases). CDR3 length equals 12 residues. V lost 5 bases, J lost 7 bases, and 11 bases lay in between. Per germline, CDR1 SGHTA and CDR2 FQGNSA. CDR3 loop: CASSPVGGTQYF. The CDR3 nucleotides read TGTGCCAGCAGCCCCGTCGGGGGGACCCAGTACTTC.

The chain carries TRBV6-2 or TRBV6-3 and TRBJ2-4, with 13 bases lining up with TRBD2. Germline V CDR1 and CDR2: MNHEY, SVGEGT. This CDR3 is 15 amino acids long. Trimming removed 0 bases from V and 7 bases from J; junction bases left unmatched: 0. As DNA, the CDR3 is TGTGCCAGCAGTTACTCGACTAGCGGGGGGAACATTCAGTACTTC. Translation gives CASSYSTSGGNIQYF.

This chain joins TRBV6-5 and TRBJ1-1, with TRBD1 as a possible D gene (5 bases). The germline CDR1 and CDR2 sequences are MNHEY and SVGAGI. V gave up 5 bases and J gave up 6 bases, with 16 bases separating them. This CDR3 contains 14 residues. The CDR3 region is CASSIQGVGSEAFF. The CDR3 bases are TGTGCCAGCAGTATCCAAGGGGTAGGCTCTGAAGCTTTCTTT.

This clone was recorded a few times. Here the CDR3 DNA reads TGTGCCAGCAGCCGGGGGGCTAACTATGGCTACACCTTC. This encodes CASSRGANYGYTF. The gene calls are TRBV7-9 and TRBJ1-2; tentatively, D is TRBD1 (5 bases). CDR1 SEHNR and CDR2 FQNEAQ come from the germline V gene (reference sequence). Trimming pared 5 bases from V and 0 bases from J, leaving 7 bases between. CDR3 length: 13 amino acids.

This rearrangement joins TRBV7-9 to TRBJ2-3, with D tentatively TRBD2 (6 bases). This CDR3 region has 16 residues. Trimming took 5 bases from V and 4 from J, leaving 19 bases between them. The germline gives CDR1 SEHNR, CDR2 FQNEAQ (reference sequence). CDR3 DNA sequence: TGTGCCAGCAGCGTTACCGGGACTCCACAGGCAGATACGCAGTATTTT. This sequence encodes CASSVTGTPQADTQYF.